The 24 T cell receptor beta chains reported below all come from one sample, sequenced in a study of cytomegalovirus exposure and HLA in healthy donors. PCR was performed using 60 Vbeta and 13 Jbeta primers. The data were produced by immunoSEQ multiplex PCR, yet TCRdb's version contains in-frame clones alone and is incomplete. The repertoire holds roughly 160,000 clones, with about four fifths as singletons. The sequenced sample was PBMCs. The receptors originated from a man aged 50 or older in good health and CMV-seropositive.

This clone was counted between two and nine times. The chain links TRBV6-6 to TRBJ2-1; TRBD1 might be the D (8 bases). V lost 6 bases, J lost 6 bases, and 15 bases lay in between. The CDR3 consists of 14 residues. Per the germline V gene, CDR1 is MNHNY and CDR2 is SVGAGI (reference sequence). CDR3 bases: TGTGCCAGCAGCCACACAGGGGGGGTCAATGAGCAGTTCTTC. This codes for CASSHTGGVNEQFF.

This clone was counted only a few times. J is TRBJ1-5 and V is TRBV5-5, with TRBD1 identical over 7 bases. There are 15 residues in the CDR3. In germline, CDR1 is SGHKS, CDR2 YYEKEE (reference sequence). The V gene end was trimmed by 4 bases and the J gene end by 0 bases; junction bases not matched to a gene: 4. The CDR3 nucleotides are TGTGCCAGCAGCCCCGGGACAGTTAGCAATCAGCCCCAGCATTTT. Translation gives CASSPGTVSNQPQHF.

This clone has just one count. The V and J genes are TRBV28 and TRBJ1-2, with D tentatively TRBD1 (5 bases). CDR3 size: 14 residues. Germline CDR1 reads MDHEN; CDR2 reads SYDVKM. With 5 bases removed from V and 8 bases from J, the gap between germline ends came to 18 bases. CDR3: CASSPTREGMGYTF. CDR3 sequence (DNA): TGTGCCAGCAGTCCTACAAGGGAGGGGATGGGCTACACCTTC.

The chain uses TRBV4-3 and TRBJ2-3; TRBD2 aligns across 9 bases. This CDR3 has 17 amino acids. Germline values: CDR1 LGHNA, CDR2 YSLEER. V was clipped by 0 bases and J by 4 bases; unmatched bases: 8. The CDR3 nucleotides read TGCGCCAGCAGCCAAGATGGGCTAGCGGGACCCGCAGATACGCAGTATTTT. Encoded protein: CASSQDGLAGPADTQYF.

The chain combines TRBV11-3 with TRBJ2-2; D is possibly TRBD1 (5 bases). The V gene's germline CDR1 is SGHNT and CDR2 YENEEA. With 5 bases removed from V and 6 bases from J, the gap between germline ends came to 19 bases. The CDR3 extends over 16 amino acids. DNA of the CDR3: TGTGCCAGCAGCCCACGGGCAGGGCCTACCGCCGGGGAGCTGTTTTTT. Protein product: CASSPRAGPTAGELFF.

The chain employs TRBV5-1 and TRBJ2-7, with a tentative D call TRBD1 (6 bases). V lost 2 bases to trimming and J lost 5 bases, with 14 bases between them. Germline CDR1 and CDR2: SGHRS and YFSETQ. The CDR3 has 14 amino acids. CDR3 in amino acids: CASSLTTGGDEQYF. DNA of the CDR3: TGCGCCAGCAGCTTAACGACAGGTGGGGACGAGCAGTACTTC.

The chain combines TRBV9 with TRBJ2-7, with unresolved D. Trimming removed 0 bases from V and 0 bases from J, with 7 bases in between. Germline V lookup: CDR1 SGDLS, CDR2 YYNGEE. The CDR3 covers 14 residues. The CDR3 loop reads CASSVDISSYEQYF. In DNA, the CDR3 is TGTGCCAGCAGCGTAGATATTAGCTCCTACGAGCAGTACTTC.

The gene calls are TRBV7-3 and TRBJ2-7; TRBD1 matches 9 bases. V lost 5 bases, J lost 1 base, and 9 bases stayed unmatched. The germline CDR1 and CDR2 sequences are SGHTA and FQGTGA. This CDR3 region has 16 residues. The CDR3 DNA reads TGTGCCAGCAGCCCAACCCGGGACAGGGTGTCCTACGAGCAGTACTTC. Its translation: CASSPTRDRVSYEQYF.

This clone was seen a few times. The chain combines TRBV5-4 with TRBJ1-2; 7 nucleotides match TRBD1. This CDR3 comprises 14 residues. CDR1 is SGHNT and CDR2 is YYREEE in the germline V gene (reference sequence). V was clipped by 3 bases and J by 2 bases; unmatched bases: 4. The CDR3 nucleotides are TGTGCCAGCAGCTGGATGACAGGGAACTATGGCTACACCTTC. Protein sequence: CASSWMTGNYGYTF.

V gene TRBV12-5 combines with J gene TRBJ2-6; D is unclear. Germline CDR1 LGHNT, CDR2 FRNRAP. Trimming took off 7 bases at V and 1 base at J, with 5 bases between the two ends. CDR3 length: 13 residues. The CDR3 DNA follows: TGTGCTAGTGCCCCATCTGGGGCCAACGTCCTGACTTTC. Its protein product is CASAPSGANVLTF.

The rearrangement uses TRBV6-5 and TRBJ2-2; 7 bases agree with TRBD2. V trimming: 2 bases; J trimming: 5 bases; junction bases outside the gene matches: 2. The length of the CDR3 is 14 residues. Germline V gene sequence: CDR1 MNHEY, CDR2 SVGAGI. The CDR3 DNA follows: TGTGCCAGCAGTTACGGGGGGGGGACCGGGGAGCTGTTTTTT. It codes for CASSYGGGTGELFF.

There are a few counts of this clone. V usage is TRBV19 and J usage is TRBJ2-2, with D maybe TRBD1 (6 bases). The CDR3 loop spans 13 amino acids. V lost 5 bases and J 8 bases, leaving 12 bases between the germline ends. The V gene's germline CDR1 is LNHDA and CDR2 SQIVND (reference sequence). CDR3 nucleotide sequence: TGTGCCAGTAGTTACCCAGGGGTGGGGGAGCTGTTTTTT. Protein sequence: CASSYPGVGELFF.

For the CDR3, the DNA is TGTGCCAGCAGTTTACTCAGGGTTGAAAAACTGTTTTTT. It yields the protein CASSLLRVEKLFF. The chain couples TRBV28 to TRBJ1-4; the D gene is possibly TRBD1 (5 bases). The CDR3 extends over 13 amino acids. CDR1 is MDHEN and CDR2 is SYDVKM in the germline V gene. V lost 2 bases and J 7 bases, leaving 8 bases between the germline ends.

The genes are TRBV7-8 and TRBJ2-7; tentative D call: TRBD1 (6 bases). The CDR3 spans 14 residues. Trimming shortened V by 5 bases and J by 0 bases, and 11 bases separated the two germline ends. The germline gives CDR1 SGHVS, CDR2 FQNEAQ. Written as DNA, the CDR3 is TGTGCCAGCAGCCGTACAGGGAGCTCCTACGAGCAGTACTTC. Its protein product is CASSRTGSSYEQYF.

In nucleotides, the CDR3 is TGTGCCTGGAAAAGCGGGAGTTTGAATGAGCAGTTCTTC. Its translation is CAWKSGSLNEQFF. The chain uses TRBV30 and TRBJ2-1, with 8 nucleotides matching TRBD2. Germline CDR1 GTSNPN, CDR2 SVGIG (reference sequence). The V segment lost 4 bases and the J segment 7 bases; nucleotides outside the gene matches: 6. The CDR3 extends over 13 amino acids.

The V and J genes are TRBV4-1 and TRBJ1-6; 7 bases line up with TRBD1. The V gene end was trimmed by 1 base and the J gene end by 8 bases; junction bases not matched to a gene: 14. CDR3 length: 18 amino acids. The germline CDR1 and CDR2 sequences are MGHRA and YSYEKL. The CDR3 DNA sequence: TGCGCCAGCAGCCAAGGGGAAGGCGGAAGGGGGCCTGATTCACCCCTCCACTTT. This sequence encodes CASSQGEGGRGPDSPLHF.

The CDR3 protein is CASSFQGGEAFF. CDR3 DNA sequence: TGCGCCAGCAGCTTCCAGGGGGGTGAAGCTTTCTTT. The chain has TRBV5-1 and TRBJ1-1, with 7 bases fitting TRBD1. The CDR3 contains 12 residues. Per the germline V gene, CDR1 is SGHRS and CDR2 is YFSETQ. V lost 2 bases and J lost 7; bases outside the gene matches: 2. Full variable domain (outside the CDR3, taken from reference TRBV5-1 and TRBJ1-1): KAGVTQTPRYLIKTRGQQVTLSCSPISGHRSVSWYQQTPGQGLQFLFEYFSETQRNKGNFPGRFSGRQFSNSRSEMNVSTLELGDSALYLCASSFQGGEAFFGQGTRLTVV.

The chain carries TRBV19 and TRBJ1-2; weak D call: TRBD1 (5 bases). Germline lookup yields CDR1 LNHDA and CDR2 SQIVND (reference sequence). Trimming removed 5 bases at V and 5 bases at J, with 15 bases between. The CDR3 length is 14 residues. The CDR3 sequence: CASSLPRAAYGYTF. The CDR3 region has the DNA TGTGCCAGTAGTCTTCCCAGGGCAGCGTATGGCTACACCTTC.

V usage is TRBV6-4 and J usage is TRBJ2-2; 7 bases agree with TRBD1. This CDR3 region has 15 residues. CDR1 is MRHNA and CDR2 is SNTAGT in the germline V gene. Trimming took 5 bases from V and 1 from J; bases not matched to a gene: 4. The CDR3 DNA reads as TGTGCCAGCAGTCTAGACAGGGAGAACACCGGGGAGCTGTTTTTT. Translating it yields CASSLDRENTGELFF.

This CDR3 reads CAGGSGSFYEQYF. The DNA for the CDR3 is TGTGCCGGAGGTAGCGGGAGTTTCTACGAGCAGTACTTC. J is TRBJ2-7 and V is TRBV2; TRBD2 matches 9 bases. Germline V gene sequence: CDR1 SNHLY, CDR2 FYNNEI. This CDR3 is built from 13 residues. With 11 bases clipped from V and 3 bases from J, the junction kept 8 bases outside the gene matches. The full variable domain, with the rest looked up from reference TRBV2 and TRBJ2-7, is EPEVTQTPSHQVTQMGQEVILRCVPISNHLYFYWYRQILGQKVEFLVSFYNNEISEKSEIFDDQFSVERPDGSNFTLKIRSTKLEDSAMYFCAGGSGSFYEQYFGPGTRLTVT.

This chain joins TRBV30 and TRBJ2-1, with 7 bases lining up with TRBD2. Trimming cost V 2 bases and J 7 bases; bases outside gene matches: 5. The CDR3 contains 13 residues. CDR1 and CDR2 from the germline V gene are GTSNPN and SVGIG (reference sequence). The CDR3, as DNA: TGTGCCTGGAGTAAAGGGAGGGAAAATGAGCAGTTCTTC. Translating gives CAWSKGRENEQFF.

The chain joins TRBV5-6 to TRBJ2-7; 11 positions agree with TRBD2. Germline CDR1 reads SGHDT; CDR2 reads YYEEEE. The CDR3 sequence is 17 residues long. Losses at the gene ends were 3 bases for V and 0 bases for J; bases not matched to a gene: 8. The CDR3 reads CASSWAGLAGSSYEQYF. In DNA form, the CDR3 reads TGTGCCAGCAGCTGGGCAGGACTAGCGGGTAGCTCCTACGAGCAGTACTTC.

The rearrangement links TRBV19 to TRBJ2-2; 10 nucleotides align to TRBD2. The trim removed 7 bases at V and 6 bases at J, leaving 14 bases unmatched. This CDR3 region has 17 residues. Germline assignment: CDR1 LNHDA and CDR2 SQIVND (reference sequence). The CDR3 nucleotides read TGTGCCAGTACCCGGGTGAGCGGGAGGGCCCATTCCGGGGAGCTGTTTTTT. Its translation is CASTRVSGRAHSGELFF.

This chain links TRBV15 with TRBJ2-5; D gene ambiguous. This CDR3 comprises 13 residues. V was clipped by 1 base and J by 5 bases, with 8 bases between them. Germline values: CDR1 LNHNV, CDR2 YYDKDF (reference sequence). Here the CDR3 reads CATSRGQTETQYF. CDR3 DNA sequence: TGTGCCACCAGCAGAGGCCAAACTGAGACCCAGTACTTC.